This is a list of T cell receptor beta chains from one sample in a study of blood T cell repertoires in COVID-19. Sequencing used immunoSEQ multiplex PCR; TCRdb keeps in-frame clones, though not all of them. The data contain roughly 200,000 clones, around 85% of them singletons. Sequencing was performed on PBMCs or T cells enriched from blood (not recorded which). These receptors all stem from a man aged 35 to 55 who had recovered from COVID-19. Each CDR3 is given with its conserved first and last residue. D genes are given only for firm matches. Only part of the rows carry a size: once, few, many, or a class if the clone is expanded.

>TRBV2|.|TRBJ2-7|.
TGTGCCAGCAGGCCCTACGGGGAGCAGTACTTC
CASRPYGEQYF
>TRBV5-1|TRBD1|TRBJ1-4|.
TGCGCCAGCAGCTCGGGACAGGGGTATGAAAAACTGTTTTTT
CASSSGQGYEKLFF
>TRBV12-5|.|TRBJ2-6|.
TGTGCTAGTGGTTACTCAAGATCACAGGGAGCTGGGGCCAACGTCCTGACTTTC
CASGYSRSQGAGANVLTF
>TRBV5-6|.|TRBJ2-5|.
TGTGCCAGCAGCTTGGAGGCGGTACAAGAGACCCAGTACTTC
CASSLEAVQETQYF
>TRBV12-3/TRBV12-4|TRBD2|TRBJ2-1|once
TGTGCCAGCAGTTTAGCGGGGACTACGAAACAGTTCTTC
CASSLAGTTKQFF
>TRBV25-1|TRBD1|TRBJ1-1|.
TGTGCCAGCAGTGCCCGTCGACAGGGGGCGAACACTGAAGCTTTCTTT
CASSARRQGANTEAFF
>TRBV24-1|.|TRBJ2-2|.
TGTGCCACCAGTGATTCCCGACTAGCCGGGGAGCTGTTTTTT
CATSDSRLAGELFF
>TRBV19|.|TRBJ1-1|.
TGTGCCAGTAGTATAGGTTTCAGGGAATTCACTGAAGCTTTCTTT
CASSIGFREFTEAFF
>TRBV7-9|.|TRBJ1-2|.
TGTGCCAGCAGCCCCCGTCCCGAGTCGGGAGGGTTAAACTATGGCTACACCTTC
CASSPRPESGGLNYGYTF
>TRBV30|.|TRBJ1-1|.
TGTGCCTGGTCCCAGGGCCCGAACACTGAAGCTTTCTTT
CAWSQGPNTEAFF
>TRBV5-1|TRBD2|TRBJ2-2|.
TGCGCCAGCAGCCCTATAGCGGGGACCGGGGAGCTGTTTTTT
CASSPIAGTGELFF
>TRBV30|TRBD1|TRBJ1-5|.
TGTGCCTGGAAGCGGACAGGCCGCAATCAGCCCCAGCATTTT
CAWKRTGRNQPQHF
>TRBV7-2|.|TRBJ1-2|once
TGTGCCAGCAGCCTAGAGATGACTTATGGCTACACCTTC
CASSLEMTYGYTF
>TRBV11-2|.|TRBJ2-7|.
TGTGCCAGCAGCATAGGAGGAGGGGGCAGCGAGCAGTACTTC
CASSIGGGGSEQYF
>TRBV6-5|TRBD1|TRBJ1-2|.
TGTGCCAGCAGTTACTCGGGGACAGGGGCAGGCTACACCTTC
CASSYSGTGAGYTF
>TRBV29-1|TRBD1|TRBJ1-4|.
TGCAGCGTGACGGAGACAGGGGGGGGTGAAAAACTGTTTTTT
CSVTETGGGEKLFF
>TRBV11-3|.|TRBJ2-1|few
TGTGCCAGCACAGAAAGCTCCTACAATGAGCAGTTCTTC
CASTESSYNEQFF
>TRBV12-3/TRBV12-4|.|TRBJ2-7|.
TGTGCCAGCAGACACAGGAGCGAGCAGTACTTC
CASRHRSEQYF
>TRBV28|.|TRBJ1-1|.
TGTGCCAGCAGTTTATCAGGGTACAACACTGAAGCTTTCTTT
CASSLSGYNTEAFF
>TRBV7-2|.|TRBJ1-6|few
TGTGCCAGCAGTTCGGGACAAACCAATTCACCCCTCCACTTT
CASSSGQTNSPLHF
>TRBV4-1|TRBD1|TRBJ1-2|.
TGCGCCAGCAGCCCGATTACAGGGGATGATGGCTACACCTTC
CASSPITGDDGYTF
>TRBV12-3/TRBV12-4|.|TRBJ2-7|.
TGTGCCAGCAGTTTAGGGGAGTACGAGCAGTACTTC
CASSLGEYEQYF